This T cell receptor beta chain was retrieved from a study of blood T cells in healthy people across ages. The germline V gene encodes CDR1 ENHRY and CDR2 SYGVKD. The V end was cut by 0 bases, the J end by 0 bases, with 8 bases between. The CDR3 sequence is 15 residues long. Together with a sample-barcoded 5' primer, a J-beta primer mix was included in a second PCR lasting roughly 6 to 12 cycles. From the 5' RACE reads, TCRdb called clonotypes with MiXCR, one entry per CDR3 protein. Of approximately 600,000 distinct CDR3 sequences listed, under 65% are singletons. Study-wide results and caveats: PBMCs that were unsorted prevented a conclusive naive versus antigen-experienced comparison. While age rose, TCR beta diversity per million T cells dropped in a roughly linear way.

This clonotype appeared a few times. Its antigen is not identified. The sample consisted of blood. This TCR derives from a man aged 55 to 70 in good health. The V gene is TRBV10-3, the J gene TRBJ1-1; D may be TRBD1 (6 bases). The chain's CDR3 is CAISESGDMNTEAFF. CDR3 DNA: TGTGCCATCAGTGAGTCAGGGGACATGAACACTGAAGCTTTCTTT.